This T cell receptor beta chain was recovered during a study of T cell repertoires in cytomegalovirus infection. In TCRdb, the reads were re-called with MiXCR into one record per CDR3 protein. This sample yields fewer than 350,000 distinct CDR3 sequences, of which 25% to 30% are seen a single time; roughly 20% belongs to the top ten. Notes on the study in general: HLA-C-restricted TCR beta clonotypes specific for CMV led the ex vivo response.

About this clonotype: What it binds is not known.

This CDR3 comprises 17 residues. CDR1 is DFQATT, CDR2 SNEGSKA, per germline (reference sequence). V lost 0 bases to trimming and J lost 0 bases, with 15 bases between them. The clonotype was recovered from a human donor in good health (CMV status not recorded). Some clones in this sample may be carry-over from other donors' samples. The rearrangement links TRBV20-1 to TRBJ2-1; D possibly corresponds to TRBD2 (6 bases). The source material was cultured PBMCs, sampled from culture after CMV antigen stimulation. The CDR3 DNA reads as TGCAGTGCTAGAGATAAGGTTTACGGGAGCTCCTACAATGAGCAGTTCTTC. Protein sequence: CSARDKVYGSSYNEQFF.